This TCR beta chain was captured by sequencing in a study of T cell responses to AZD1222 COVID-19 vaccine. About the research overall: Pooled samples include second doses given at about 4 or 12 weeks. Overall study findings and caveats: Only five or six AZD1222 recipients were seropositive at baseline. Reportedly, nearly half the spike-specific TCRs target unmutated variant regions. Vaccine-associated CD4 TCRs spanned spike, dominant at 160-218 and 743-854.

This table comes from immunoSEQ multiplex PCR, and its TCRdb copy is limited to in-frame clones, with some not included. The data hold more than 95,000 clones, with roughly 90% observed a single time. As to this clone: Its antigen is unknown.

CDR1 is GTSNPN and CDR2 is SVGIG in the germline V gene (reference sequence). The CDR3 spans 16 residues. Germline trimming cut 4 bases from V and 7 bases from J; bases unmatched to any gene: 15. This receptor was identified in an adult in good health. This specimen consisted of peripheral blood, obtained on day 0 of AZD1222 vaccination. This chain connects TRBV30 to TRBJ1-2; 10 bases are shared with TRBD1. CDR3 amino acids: CAWIPGQGHYLPGYTF. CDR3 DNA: TGTGCCTGGATCCCGGGACAGGGGCACTATTTACCTGGCTACACCTTC.